The next 32 T cell receptor beta chains were all read from a single sample in a study of PD-1 blockade in classical Hodgkin lymphoma. The time point: cycle 4 day 1 (C4D1), after 5 to 7 weeks of nivolumab. Each patient experienced a relapse that followed autologous stem cell transplantation, and brentuximab vedotin exposure varied. Negative selection with magnetic separation was used to purify CD4+ T cells from thawed PBMCs. Clones were sequenced by immunoSEQ multiplex PCR, and TCRdb holds only the in-frame ones, with some missing. The sample lists 25,000 to 35,000 clones, less than 85% seen once, with 0.55% to 0.7% in the top ten. The sample here was CD4+ T cells from blood, taken before the fourth cycle of nivolumab. The receptor set was obtained from a human donor with classical Hodgkin lymphoma.

The CDR3, as DNA: TGCGCCAGCAGACCGATGGGGAACACTGAAGCTTTCTTT. Protein sequence: CASRPMGNTEAFF. The chain has TRBV5-1 and TRBJ1-1, with no clear D. Germline V gene sequence: CDR1 SGHRS, CDR2 YFSETQ. V was clipped by 5 bases and J by 1 base, with 9 bases between them. CDR3 length equals 13 residues. The full variable domain, rest sourced from reference TRBV5-1 and TRBJ1-1, is KAGVTQTPRYLIKTRGQQVTLSCSPISGHRSVSWYQQTPGQGLQFLFEYFSETQRNKGNFPGRFSGRQFSNSRSEMNVSTLELGDSALYLCASRPMGNTEAFFGQGTRLTVV.

V is TRBV25-1 and J is TRBJ1-2; D gene unclear. This CDR3 has 15 residues. The V gene lost 3 bases and the J gene lost 2 bases, with 13 bases spanning the gap. The germline V gene has CDR1 MGHDK and CDR2 SYGVNS. The DNA for the CDR3 is TGTGCCAGCAGTGATATCACAGAGACCAACTATGGCTACACCTTC. This translates into CASSDITETNYGYTF.

The chain is built from TRBV28 and TRBJ2-1, with TRBD2 matching over 12 bases. CDR1 is MDHEN and CDR2 is SYDVKM in the germline V gene. V shed 6 bases and J 9 bases; nucleotides not matched to a gene: 12. CDR3 length: 16 amino acids. The DNA for the CDR3 is TGTGCCAGCAGCCATGGAAGGTCTAGCGGGAGGGTTGAGCAGTTCTTC. This sequence encodes CASSHGRSSGRVEQFF.

The chain combines TRBV30 with TRBJ1-5; D perhaps matches TRBD1 (5 bases). Per germline, CDR1 GTSNPN and CDR2 SVGIG (reference sequence). The CDR3 consists of 14 residues. The V gene lost 0 bases and the J gene lost 4 bases, with 10 bases spanning the gap. CDR3 amino acids: CAWSVGRVNQPQHF. CDR3 nucleotide sequence: TGTGCCTGGAGTGTTGGCAGGGTTAATCAGCCCCAGCATTTT.

This clone was observed a single time. The rearrangement joins TRBV6-1 to TRBJ2-5; TRBD1 aligns across 8 bases. V shed 6 bases, J shed 7 bases, and the junction held 10 bases outside the gene matches. This CDR3 comprises 14 residues. Germline assignment: CDR1 MNHNS and CDR2 SASEGT. CDR3 coding DNA: TGTGCCAGCAGGGACAGGGAGCGTACATTGACCCAGTACTTC. Residues: CASRDRERTLTQYF.

The chain combines TRBV29-1 with TRBJ2-1, with D uncertain. Per germline, CDR1 SQVTM and CDR2 ANQGSEA. CDR3 length: 13 residues. Between the trimmed V and J ends, which lost 4 bases and 0 bases, there was a span of 7 bases. DNA of the CDR3: TGCAGCGTTGGCTGGAGCTCCTACAATGAGCAGTTCTTC. Protein: CSVGWSSYNEQFF.

This clone was detected once. The chain combines TRBV5-1 with TRBJ2-5, with D possibly being TRBD2 (6 bases). Germline V CDR1 and CDR2: SGHRS, YFSETQ. This CDR3 is built from 15 residues. The V and J ends lost 1 base and 3 bases respectively, with 13 bases between them. The CDR3 protein is CASSLSLASKETQYF. The DNA for the CDR3 is TGCGCCAGCAGCTTGAGTCTAGCGTCAAAAGAGACCCAGTACTTC.

The rearrangement links TRBV25-1 to TRBJ2-3, with 13 nucleotides matching TRBD2. The V segment lost 8 bases and the J segment 0 bases; nucleotides outside the gene matches: 8. Germline loops: CDR1 MGHDK, CDR2 SYGVNS. The CDR3 runs 17 residues. The CDR3 coding sequence is TGTGCCAGCGGTCGGACTAGCGGGAGTGGGAGCACAGATACGCAGTATTTT. As protein: CASGRTSGSGSTDTQYF.

The chain combines TRBV28 with TRBJ2-7; a possible D gene is TRBD1 (5 bases). V lost 3 bases and J lost 2, with 14 bases in between. CDR1 and CDR2 from the germline V gene are MDHEN and SYDVKM. The CDR3 runs to 15 residues. DNA for the CDR3: TGTGCCAGCAGTTTCAGTCCGCAGGGCGCCTACGAGCAGTACTTC. As protein: CASSFSPQGAYEQYF.

The chain uses TRBV5-6 and TRBJ2-7, with D uncertain. The CDR3 contains 14 residues. Germline values: CDR1 SGHDT, CDR2 YYEEEE. V was trimmed by 0 bases and J by 2 bases, leaving 9 bases between them. CDR3 sequence reads: CASSLVDATYEQYF. For the CDR3, the DNA is TGTGCCAGCAGCTTGGTGGACGCCACCTACGAGCAGTACTTC.

The chain recombines TRBV27 with TRBJ1-1; TRBD1 matches 10 bases. This CDR3 has 14 residues. The germline gives CDR1 MNHEY, CDR2 SMNVEV (reference sequence). Germline trimming cut 7 bases from V and 4 bases from J; bases unmatched to any gene: 6. The CDR3 DNA follows: TGTGCCAGCATAGCCAGACAGGGGGCCACTGAAGCTTTCTTT. This codes for CASIARQGATEAFF.

This chain uses TRBV2 with TRBJ1-1, with D unclear. Trimming left V 2 bases short and J 1 base short, with 11 bases between. Germline CDR1 reads SNHLY; CDR2 reads FYNNEI. The length of the CDR3 is 15 residues. The CDR3 DNA sequence: TGTGCCAGCAGTGAATCTTTAATCGGGAACACTGAAGCTTTCTTT. Protein: CASSESLIGNTEAFF.

This clone was observed a few times. The chain links TRBV9 to TRBJ1-6; tentatively, D is TRBD1 (5 bases). The ends were cut back, 3 bases at V and 7 bases at J, with 17 bases in the middle. CDR1 is SGDLS, CDR2 YYNGEE, per germline. The CDR3 has 16 residues. Here the CDR3 reads CASSERGGRTNSPLHF. The CDR3, as DNA: TGTGCCAGCAGCGAGAGGGGAGGCAGGACAAATTCACCCCTCCACTTT.

V is TRBV5-5 and J is TRBJ1-3; D not certain. Trimming took 3 bases from V and 6 from J, leaving 16 bases between them. This CDR3 is 15 amino acids long. Germline V gene lookup returns CDR1 SGHKS and CDR2 YYEKEE (reference sequence). DNA for the CDR3: TGTGCCAGCAGCTCCGGACTAAAAAAGGAAAACACCATATATTTT. This codes for CASSSGLKKENTIYF.

The CDR3 DNA follows: TGTGCCAGCAGTCCCCCCACAGGGGCGAGCTATGGCTACACCTTC. Protein: CASSPPTGASYGYTF. J is TRBJ1-2 and V is TRBV28; 7 bases are shared with TRBD1. V gave up 5 bases and J gave up 4 bases; unmatched junction bases: 10. The germline gives CDR1 MDHEN, CDR2 SYDVKM. The CDR3 spans 15 residues.

The table lists this clone with a count of one. The V and J genes are TRBV30 and TRBJ2-3; a weak D match, TRBD2 (5 bases). There are 14 residues in the CDR3. Germline V gene data show CDR1 as GTSNPN and CDR2 as SVGIG (reference sequence). Trimming removed 0 bases from V and 3 bases from J, with 10 bases in between. This CDR3 reads CAWSVGVGTDTQYF. CDR3 nucleotides: TGTGCCTGGAGTGTCGGGGTGGGGACAGATACGCAGTATTTT.

V is TRBV19 and J is TRBJ2-2, with TRBD2 matching over 8 bases. This CDR3 is 14 amino acids long. V was clipped by 3 bases and J by 6 bases; unmatched bases: 3. Germline V lookup: CDR1 LNHDA, CDR2 SQIVND (reference sequence). For the CDR3, the DNA is TGTGCCAGTAGTATTGAAGCGGGGGCCGGGGAGCTGTTTTTT. Translation gives CASSIEAGAGELFF.

The chain uses TRBV5-6 and TRBJ2-1; D gene unclear. With 4 bases removed from V and 7 bases from J, the gap between germline ends came to 12 bases. Germline CDR1 is SGHDT and CDR2 is YYEEEE. CDR3 length equals 13 residues. CDR3 DNA sequence: TGTGCCAGCAGCAAATTACAAGGTAATGAGCAGTTCTTC. Translating gives CASSKLQGNEQFF.

The J gene is TRBJ2-2, the V gene TRBV18, with 7 nucleotides matching TRBD1. This CDR3 is 15 amino acids long. Trimming removed 5 bases from V and 4 bases from J; junction bases left unmatched: 7. The germline gives CDR1 KGHSH, CDR2 LQKENI. The CDR3 nucleotides read TGTGCCAGCTCAACGGGACAGCTTTCCACCGGGGAGCTGTTTTTT. As protein: CASSTGQLSTGELFF.

The chain is built from TRBV5-1 and TRBJ2-2; possible D gene TRBD2, 5 bases. The V end lost 2 bases, the J end lost 3 bases, and 8 bases lay between the germline ends. Germline assignment: CDR1 SGHRS and CDR2 YFSETQ. CDR3 length equals 14 residues. The CDR3 nucleotides read TGCGCCAGCAGCTTTCGGGGTGACACCGGGGAGCTGTTTTTT. Translated: CASSFRGDTGELFF.

The CDR3 nucleotides read TGTGCCAGCAGTGAGGAGCACAATGAGCAGTTCTTC. As protein: CASSEEHNEQFF. This sequence joins TRBV2 and TRBJ2-1; D remains ambiguous. V was cut by 3 bases and J by 5 bases, with 5 bases left in between. The germline V gene has CDR1 SNHLY and CDR2 FYNNEI. The CDR3 has 12 amino acids.

A few counts support this clone. The CDR3 region has the DNA TGTGCCAGCAGCCCCCGGTCGAACGGTACCCAGCATTTT. It specifies CASSPRSNGTQHF. This rearrangement joins TRBV7-9 to TRBJ1-5, with D unclear. Trimming stripped 5 bases from V and 11 bases from J, with 16 bases between. Germline V gene lookup returns CDR1 SEHNR and CDR2 FQNEAQ (reference sequence). CDR3 length equals 13 residues.

V gene TRBV5-1 combines with J gene TRBJ2-6; D gene uncertain. Germline V gene data show CDR1 as SGHRS and CDR2 as YFSETQ. Between the trimmed V and J ends, which lost 1 base and 1 base, there was a span of 6 bases. This CDR3 comprises 15 residues. For the CDR3, the DNA is TGCGCCAGCAGCTTGTCGACTTCTGGGGCCAACGTCCTGACTTTC. Residues: CASSLSTSGANVLTF.

The chain employs TRBV5-4 and TRBJ1-1; a weak D match, TRBD1 (5 bases). CDR3 size: 14 residues. The V gene lost 2 bases and the J gene lost 4 bases, with 12 bases spanning the gap. Germline V gene lookup returns CDR1 SGHNT and CDR2 YYREEE (reference sequence). CDR3 nucleotide sequence: TGTGCCAGCAGCTTCCCCTCGGGGGGCACTGAAGCTTTCTTT. Protein sequence: CASSFPSGGTEAFF.

The chain uses TRBV7-2 and TRBJ2-5; D gene ambiguous. CDR1 SGHTA and CDR2 FQGNSA come from the germline V gene. Trimming pared 4 bases from V and 7 bases from J, leaving 7 bases between. The CDR3 contains 11 residues. Here the CDR3 reads CASSSARTQYF. CDR3 DNA: TGTGCCAGCAGCTCCGCGCGGACCCAGTACTTC.

CDR3 protein: CASSPDGLPEETQYF. As DNA, the CDR3 is TGTGCCAGCAGCCCAGACGGGCTGCCGGAAGAGACCCAGTACTTC. The chain is built from TRBV7-9 and TRBJ2-5, with no clear D. V gave up 5 bases and J gave up 3 bases, with 16 bases separating them. The V gene's germline CDR1 is SEHNR and CDR2 FQNEAQ (reference sequence). The CDR3 is 15 amino acids.

This chain links TRBV7-2 with TRBJ2-4, with 8 positions matching TRBD2. The V gene end was trimmed by 6 bases and the J gene end by 3 bases; junction bases not matched to a gene: 7. This CDR3 comprises 15 residues. Germline loops: CDR1 SGHTA, CDR2 FQGNSA. CDR3 loop: CASRSGGAVKNIQYF. In DNA, the CDR3 is TGTGCCAGCAGGTCGGGGGGGGCTGTCAAAAACATTCAGTACTTC.

This sequence joins TRBV18 and TRBJ1-1; D is perhaps TRBD1 (6 bases). V was shortened by 6 bases and J by 12 bases, with 20 bases between the two germline ends. There are 13 residues in the CDR3. Germline CDR1 reads KGHSH; CDR2 reads LQKENI. CDR3 residues: CASSPDRREETFF. The CDR3 DNA follows: TGTGCCAGCTCTCCAGACAGGAGGGAAGAAACTTTCTTT.

This clone was seen a handful of times. The chain uses TRBV10-3 and TRBJ1-6; D is uncertain. The ends were cut back, 1 base at V and 11 bases at J, with 9 bases in the middle. CDR1 and CDR2 (germline): ENHRY, SYGVKD. This CDR3 has 13 amino acids. The CDR3 spells CAISEWQTAPLHF. CDR3 sequence (DNA): TGTGCCATCAGTGAGTGGCAGACGGCACCCCTCCACTTT.

The sample holds a few counts of this clone. The gene calls are TRBV29-1 and TRBJ1-2, with 8 bases aligning to TRBD1. The length of the CDR3 is 13 residues. Germline trimming cut 4 bases from V and 1 base from J; bases unmatched to any gene: 2. CDR1 is SQVTM and CDR2 is ANQGSEA in the germline V gene. The CDR3 DNA reads TGCAGCGTTGGGACAGGGCTTAACTATGGCTACACCTTC. Encoded protein: CSVGTGLNYGYTF.

The chain carries TRBV27 and TRBJ2-1; no firm D call. The CDR3 spans 14 residues. Germline V gives CDR1 MNHEY, CDR2 SMNVEV (reference sequence). The germline V and J ends were trimmed by 4 bases and 2 bases, with 9 bases remaining between them. Written as DNA, the CDR3 is TGTGCCAGCAGTTGGCGGTTCCCCTACAATGAGCAGTTCTTC. Its translation is CASSWRFPYNEQFF.

The chain links TRBV7-8 to TRBJ2-1; D might be TRBD1 (5 bases). The V gene lost 1 base and the J gene lost 5 bases, with 15 bases spanning the gap. Per germline, CDR1 SGHVS and CDR2 FQNEAQ. This CDR3 spans 16 amino acids. The CDR3 DNA follows: TGTGCCAGCAGCTTAGTCCCAGGGAAGAGAGACAATGAGCAGTTCTTC. Amino acids: CASSLVPGKRDNEQFF.